This T cell receptor beta chain was sequenced for a study of cytomegalovirus exposure and HLA in healthy donors. The data were produced by immunoSEQ multiplex PCR, yet TCRdb's version contains in-frame clones alone and is incomplete. The sample includes fewer than 100,000 clones, around 94% of them seen just once. Study-wide results and limits: Listed as cytomegalovirus-associated were 164 TCR beta chains.

Worth noting for this clone: Its matching antigen is unknown.

Per the germline V gene, CDR1 is SGDLS and CDR2 is YYNGEE. Germline trimming cut 0 bases from V and 4 bases from J; bases unmatched to any gene: 5. The CDR3 has 15 residues. The TCR comes from a woman aged 18 to 35 in good health and CMV-seropositive. Sequenced: PBMCs. The chain recombines TRBV9 with TRBJ2-5; 8 bases map to TRBD2. CDR3 sequence: CASSVDGRALETQYF. CDR3 sequence (DNA): TGTGCCAGCAGCGTAGACGGGAGGGCCTTAGAGACCCAGTACTTC.